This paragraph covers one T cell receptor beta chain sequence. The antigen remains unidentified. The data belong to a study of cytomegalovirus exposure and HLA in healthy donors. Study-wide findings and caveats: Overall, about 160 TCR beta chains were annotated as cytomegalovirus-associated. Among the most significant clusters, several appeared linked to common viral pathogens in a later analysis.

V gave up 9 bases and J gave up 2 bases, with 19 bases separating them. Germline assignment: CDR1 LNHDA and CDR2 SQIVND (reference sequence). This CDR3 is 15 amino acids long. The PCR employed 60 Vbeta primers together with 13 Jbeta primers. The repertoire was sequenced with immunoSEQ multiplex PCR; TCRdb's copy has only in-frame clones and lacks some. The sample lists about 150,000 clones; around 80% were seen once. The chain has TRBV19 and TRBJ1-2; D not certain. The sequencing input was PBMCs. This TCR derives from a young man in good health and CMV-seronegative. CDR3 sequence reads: CASTVSPGFNYGYTF. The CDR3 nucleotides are TGTGCCAGCACCGTTAGCCCGGGATTCAACTATGGCTACACCTTC.